The 20 T cell receptor beta chains below were found in one sample sequenced in a study of blood T cell repertoires in COVID-19. Repertoires were generated with immunoSEQ multiplex PCR, while TCRdb's copy carries only in-frame clones and drops some. The table shows more than 100,000 clones, with about 90% occurring only once. Specimen: peripheral blood. These receptors were obtained from a woman in her forties or fifties with active or convalescent COVID-19.

The chain has TRBV4-1 and TRBJ2-2; possible D gene TRBD2, 6 bases. V was shortened by 6 bases and J by 7 bases, with 9 bases between the two germline ends. The CDR3 contains 12 residues. Germline loops: CDR1 MGHRA, CDR2 YSYEKL. The CDR3 reads CASRHSGGELFF. CDR3 DNA sequence: TGCGCCAGCAGGCATAGCGGCGGGGAGCTGTTTTTT.

The J gene is TRBJ2-3, the V gene TRBV5-6; possibly TRBD2 for D (6 bases). CDR3 length: 15 amino acids. V was shortened by 0 bases and J by 3 bases, with 11 bases between the two germline ends. Germline values: CDR1 SGHDT, CDR2 YYEEEE. The CDR3 is CASSLGAGRTDTQYF. In DNA, the CDR3 is TGTGCCAGCAGCTTGGGGGCAGGGAGGACAGATACGCAGTATTTT.

The rearrangement joins TRBV28 to TRBJ1-5; the D is unclear. Trimming shortened V by 1 base and J by 2 bases, and 6 bases separated the two germline ends. The CDR3 runs to 14 residues. In germline, CDR1 is MDHEN, CDR2 SYDVKM. In DNA, the CDR3 is TGTGCCAGCAGTTTATCGGTGGGCAATCAGCCCCAGCATTTT. This sequence encodes CASSLSVGNQPQHF.

The J gene is TRBJ1-6, the V gene TRBV10-3; TRBD1 agrees at 10 bases. V shed 3 bases, J shed 6 bases, and the junction held 5 bases outside the gene matches. The CDR3 consists of 16 residues. Germline V lookup: CDR1 ENHRY, CDR2 SYGVKD. The CDR3, as DNA: TGTGCCATCAGTGAAGGAGGACAGGGGGTTAATTCACCCCTCCACTTT. It specifies CAISEGGQGVNSPLHF.

The chain links TRBV5-1 to TRBJ2-7; D may be TRBD1 (6 bases). V was pared by 4 bases and J by 3 bases, with 17 bases between. Germline-derived CDR1 and CDR2 are SGHRS and YFSETQ. The CDR3 is 15 residues long. The DNA of the CDR3 is TGCGCCAGCAGCGAGACAGGAGAGGGGTACTACGAGCAGTACTTC. Translated: CASSETGEGYYEQYF.

The chain carries TRBV6-1 and TRBJ2-7, with TRBD2 identical over 15 bases. Germline CDR1 reads MNHNS; CDR2 reads SASEGT. The CDR3 covers 19 residues. With 2 bases clipped from V and 4 bases from J, the junction kept 12 bases outside the gene matches. The chain's CDR3 is CASSEPGLAGGSMVYEQYF. The CDR3 DNA follows: TGTGCCAGCAGTGAACCGGGACTAGCGGGAGGTTCTATGGTGTACGAGCAGTACTTC.

The chain couples TRBV28 to TRBJ1-6; D is possibly TRBD1 (6 bases). The germline V gene encodes CDR1 MDHEN and CDR2 SYDVKM. The CDR3 loop spans 15 amino acids. Trimming left V 5 bases short and J 5 bases short, with 13 bases between. The CDR3 coding sequence is TGTGCCAGCAGTCCCCACACAGGGAATAATTCACCCCTCCACTTT. It specifies CASSPHTGNNSPLHF. Looking up the rest from reference TRBV28 and TRBJ1-6 gives the full variable domain: DVKVTQSSRYLVKRTGEKVFLECVQDMDHENMFWYRQDPGLGLRLIYFSYDVKMKEKGDIPEGYSVSREKKERFSLILESASTNQTSMYLCASSPHTGNNSPLHFGNGTRLTVT.

The chain employs TRBV6-5 and TRBJ2-1; TRBD1 might be the D (5 bases). Trimming took 1 base from V and 9 from J, leaving 13 bases between them. The length of the CDR3 is 14 residues. In germline, CDR1 is MNHEY, CDR2 SVGAGI. CDR3 nucleotides: TGTGCCAGCAGTTACTTGTCAGGGAAGGGTGAGCAGTTCTTC. This codes for CASSYLSGKGEQFF.

This clone was observed a single time. This chain joins TRBV30 and TRBJ2-5; 11 bases match TRBD2. Germline CDR1 and CDR2: GTSNPN and SVGIG (reference sequence). V was clipped by 5 bases and J by 1 base; unmatched bases: 3. The CDR3 extends over 14 amino acids. The DNA for the CDR3 is TGTGCCTGGCTAGGGACTAGCGGCCAAGAGACCCAGTACTTC. Encoded protein: CAWLGTSGQETQYF.

The rearrangement links TRBV19 to TRBJ1-2; D possibly corresponds to TRBD1 (5 bases). The CDR3 has 14 residues. Germline lookup yields CDR1 LNHDA and CDR2 SQIVND (reference sequence). The V end lost 6 bases, the J end lost 0 bases, and 11 bases lay between the germline ends. The CDR3 DNA is TGTGCCAGTAGCGTGGGACTCTCTAACTATGGCTACACCTTC. Protein product: CASSVGLSNYGYTF.

The chain recombines TRBV30 with TRBJ2-7; D might be TRBD1 (6 bases). The CDR3 totals 13 residues. V was shortened by 2 bases and J by 3 bases, with 11 bases between the two germline ends. The germline V gene has CDR1 GTSNPN and CDR2 SVGIG (reference sequence). The CDR3 sequence is CAWSRQGNYEQYF. The CDR3, as DNA: TGTGCCTGGAGTCGGCAGGGGAACTACGAGCAGTACTTC.

As to this clone: Germline is not matched at one junction end, which may reflect a read error. The chain couples TRBV7-7 to TRBJ1-2; TRBD1 agrees at 10 bases. Germline V gene lookup returns CDR1 SSHAT and CDR2 FNYEAQ (reference sequence). The CDR3 spans 16 residues. CDR3: CASSLTPGTGVSGYTF. DNA of the CDR3: TGTGCTAGCAGCTTAACCCCAGGGACAGGGGTTAGTGGCTACACCTTC.

The chain has TRBV7-2 and TRBJ1-3, with D possibly TRBD1 on 5 matching bases. The V and J ends lost 3 bases and 8 bases respectively, with 8 bases between them. Germline V lookup: CDR1 SGHTA, CDR2 FQGNSA. The CDR3 spans 12 residues. The CDR3 bases are TGTGCCAGCAGCTTCGGGGGGGACACCATATATTTT. Translated: CASSFGGDTIYF.

This clone is a singleton in its sample. The CDR3 bases are TGTGCCAGCAGCCAGACGGGAGTTACCTACAATGAGCAGTTCTTC. Its translation is CASSQTGVTYNEQFF. The rearrangement links TRBV3-1 (or the pseudogene TRBV3-2) to TRBJ2-1; D possibly corresponds to TRBD2 (6 bases). CDR3 length: 15 residues. Germline-derived CDR1 and CDR2 are LGHDT and YNNKEL (reference sequence). Between the trimmed V and J ends, which lost 3 bases and 2 bases, there was a span of 11 bases.

This sequence joins TRBV5-5 and TRBJ2-1; a weak D match, TRBD2 (5 bases). Per the germline V gene, CDR1 is SGHKS and CDR2 is YYEKEE (reference sequence). The length of the CDR3 is 15 residues. Trimming removed 2 bases from V and 4 bases from J, with 13 bases in between. CDR3 protein: CASSLQSGGYNEQFF. The DNA for the CDR3 is TGTGCCAGCAGCTTACAAAGCGGCGGTTACAATGAGCAGTTCTTC.

This rearrangement joins TRBV29-1 to TRBJ2-7; 11 bases agree with TRBD1. V shed 5 bases and J 4 bases; nucleotides not matched to a gene: 7. From germline, CDR1 is SQVTM and CDR2 ANQGSEA. The CDR3 spans 14 residues. CDR3 sequence reads: CSVQPGQGGYEQYF. The CDR3, as DNA: TGCAGCGTTCAACCGGGACAGGGGGGTTACGAGCAGTACTTC.

This chain connects TRBV25-1 to TRBJ2-1, with TRBD2 matching 9 bases. J was trimmed by 0 bases and V by 3 bases; bases with no gene match: 6. The CDR3 is 17 amino acids. Per the germline V gene, CDR1 is MGHDK and CDR2 is SYGVNS. As DNA, the CDR3 is TGTGCCAGCAGTGAGACTAGCGGTTACAGCTCCTACAATGAGCAGTTCTTC. This gives the protein CASSETSGYSSYNEQFF.

This clone has more than one count but fewer than ten. The chain joins TRBV28 to TRBJ1-6, with TRBD1 matching over 8 bases. The J segment lost 8 bases and the V segment lost 4 bases, leaving 7 bases of the junction unmatched. The germline gives CDR1 MDHEN, CDR2 SYDVKM. The CDR3 sequence is 15 residues long. The CDR3 DNA sequence: TGTGCCAGCAGTTCTCGACAGGGGCGGTATTCACCCCTCCACTTT. Its translation: CASSSRQGRYSPLHF.

The V call is TRBV7-2, the J call TRBJ2-2; unclear D gene. The V gene lost 1 base and the J gene lost 0 bases, with 6 bases spanning the gap. From germline, CDR1 is SGHTA and CDR2 FQGNSA. The CDR3 covers 15 residues. The CDR3, as DNA: TGTGCCAGCAGCTTAGTTCCCACGAACACCGGGGAGCTGTTTTTT. The encoded protein is CASSLVPTNTGELFF.

The CDR3 region is CASSLFGGSPRGNQPQHF. The CDR3 DNA reads as TGTGCCAGCAGTTTATTTGGCGGGTCCCCCCGGGGCAATCAGCCCCAGCATTTT. The chain has TRBV27 and TRBJ1-5, with D unclear. V was cut by 1 base and J by 2 bases, with 18 bases left in between. The CDR3 length is 18 residues. Germline V gene sequence: CDR1 MNHEY, CDR2 SMNVEV (reference sequence).